What follows are 25 T cell receptor beta chains derived from one specimen sequenced in a study of cytomegalovirus exposure and HLA in healthy donors. TCRdb's table, derived via immunoSEQ multiplex PCR, lists solely in-frame clones and lacks some. The table has 260,000 or so clones, approximately 87% seen once. Sequencing used PBMCs. The receptor source for this set is a man aged 18 to 30 in good health and CMV-seronegative.

In its sample, this clone was seen once. CDR3 sequence: CASRNWTGGNEQFF. DNA for the CDR3: TGTGCCAGCAGAAACTGGACAGGGGGCAATGAGCAGTTCTTC. This chain uses TRBV11-2 with TRBJ2-1; 10 bases match TRBD1. The CDR3 runs to 14 residues. Per germline, CDR1 SGHAT and CDR2 FQNNGV. The junction had 5 bases not matched to a gene; V was cut back by 6 bases and J by 6 bases. Based on the CDR3 plus reference TRBV11-2 and TRBJ2-1, the full variable domain is EAGVAQSPRYKIIEKRQSVAFWCNPISGHATLYWYQQILGQGPKLLIQFQNNGVVDDSQLPKDRFSAERLKGVDSTLKIQPAKLEDSAVYLCASRNWTGGNEQFFGPGTRLTVL.

The chain recombines TRBV7-2 with TRBJ2-2; 10 positions agree with TRBD2. With 5 bases clipped from V and 1 base from J, the junction kept 4 bases outside the gene matches. The CDR3 runs to 16 residues. Germline V gene lookup returns CDR1 SGHTA and CDR2 FQGNSA. This CDR3 reads CASSRASGGNTGELFF. The DNA of the CDR3 is TGTGCCAGCAGCCGTGCTAGCGGGGGGAACACCGGGGAGCTGTTTTTT.

This chain connects TRBV7-7 to TRBJ2-5, with a possible D match to TRBD2 (5 bases). This CDR3 has 16 amino acids. Trimming left V 5 bases short and J 2 bases short, with 18 bases between. Per the germline V gene, CDR1 is SSHAT and CDR2 is FNYEAQ (reference sequence). CDR3: CASSNSRGELQETQYF. The CDR3, as DNA: TGTGCCAGCAGCAACTCTCGGGGAGAACTTCAAGAGACCCAGTACTTC.

The chain is built from TRBV10-2 and TRBJ2-4; TRBD2 is a possible D gene (6 bases). The V and J ends lost 4 bases and 7 bases respectively, with 17 bases between them. The germline CDR1 and CDR2 sequences are WSHSY and SAAADI. CDR3 length equals 15 residues. CDR3 sequence (DNA): TGCGCCAGCAGTGTTATTTGGGCTAGCGAGAACATTCAGTACTTC. Translating gives CASSVIWASENIQYF.

This clone has just a few counts. The chain combines TRBV19 with TRBJ1-3; D gene uncertain. From germline, CDR1 is LNHDA and CDR2 SQIVND (reference sequence). This CDR3 is 16 amino acids long. Trimming stripped 3 bases from V and 0 bases from J, with 12 bases between. DNA of the CDR3: TGTGCCAGTAGTATGGAGCGGTTCCACTCTGGAAACACCATATATTTT. It specifies CASSMERFHSGNTIYF. The variable domain in full, completed from reference TRBV19 and TRBJ1-3, reads DGGITQSPKYLFRKEGQNVTLSCEQNLNHDAMYWYRQDPGQGLRLIYYSQIVNDFQKGDIAEGYSVSREKKESFPLTVTSAQKNPTAFYLCASSMERFHSGNTIYFGEGSWLTVV.

The J gene is TRBJ2-7, the V gene TRBV5-4; D may be TRBD1 (6 bases). V dropped 3 bases and J dropped 4 bases, with 11 bases sitting between them. Germline CDR1 reads SGHNT; CDR2 reads YYREEE (reference sequence). The CDR3 sequence is 13 residues long. CDR3 amino acids: CASSYNREYEQYF. CDR3 nucleotides: TGTGCCAGCAGCTACAACAGGGAATACGAGCAGTACTTC.

The chain couples TRBV5-4 to TRBJ2-5; D perhaps matches TRBD2 (5 bases). This CDR3 region has 17 residues. Between the trimmed V and J ends, which lost 2 bases and 2 bases, there was a span of 19 bases. Germline assignment: CDR1 SGHNT and CDR2 YYREEE (reference sequence). The CDR3 spells CASSLREWAASQETQYF. In DNA form, the CDR3 reads TGTGCCAGCAGCTTAAGGGAGTGGGCGGCATCACAAGAGACCCAGTACTTC.

The chain joins TRBV19 to TRBJ1-5; TRBD1 might be the D (5 bases). Germline CDR1 reads LNHDA; CDR2 reads SQIVND (reference sequence). Trimming shortened V by 10 bases and J by 0 bases, and 10 bases separated the two germline ends. The length of the CDR3 is 13 residues. CDR3 sequence: CATWGDSNQPQHF. CDR3 in DNA: TGTGCCACCTGGGGGGATAGCAATCAGCCCCAGCATTTT.

The gene calls are TRBV29-1 and TRBJ2-5, with TRBD1 matching 8 bases. The trim removed 6 bases at V and 4 bases at J, leaving 7 bases unmatched. This CDR3 is built from 13 residues. Germline CDR1 and CDR2: SQVTM and ANQGSEA. CDR3 sequence (DNA): TGCAGCGTCGGCGGACAGGGCCCAGAGACCCAGTACTTC. This sequence encodes CSVGGQGPETQYF. Complete variable domain (other parts from reference TRBV29-1 and TRBJ2-5): SAVISQKPSRDICQRGTSLTIQCQVDSQVTMMFWYRQQPGQSLTLIATANQGSEATYESGFVIDKFPISRPNLTFSTLTVSNMSPEDSSIYLCSVGGQGPETQYFGPGTRLLVL.

The chain joins TRBV18 to TRBJ1-5; 7 bases agree with TRBD1. Germline V gives CDR1 KGHSH, CDR2 LQKENI. V shed 2 bases, J shed 3 bases, and the junction held 4 bases outside the gene matches. CDR3 size: 15 residues. CDR3 protein: CASSPSGQNNQPQHF. For the CDR3, the DNA is TGTGCCAGCTCACCATCGGGACAGAACAATCAGCCCCAGCATTTT. The full variable domain, completed using reference TRBV18 and TRBJ1-5, is NAGVMQNPRHLVRRRGQEARLRCSPMKGHSHVYWYRQLPEEGLKFMVYLQKENIIDESGMPKERFSAEFPKEGPSILRIQQVVRGDSAAYFCASSPSGQNNQPQHFGDGTRLSIL.

J is TRBJ1-2 and V is TRBV11-2; TRBD1 agrees at 8 bases. V gave up 5 bases and J gave up 6 bases; unmatched junction bases: 8. Germline CDR1 SGHAT, CDR2 FQNNGV. The CDR3 is 14 amino acids. DNA of the CDR3: TGTGCCAGCAGCCTACCGGGACAGGCCCATGGCTACACCTTC. It codes for CASSLPGQAHGYTF.

The rearrangement uses TRBV28 and TRBJ1-3; D may be TRBD1 (6 bases). Trimming shortened V by 7 bases and J by 12 bases, and 16 bases separated the two germline ends. CDR3 length: 12 residues. Germline CDR1 MDHEN, CDR2 SYDVKM. DNA of the CDR3: TGTGCCAGCACTCGTGAACAGGGTATCATATATTTT. As protein: CASTREQGIIYF. The whole variable domain, filled in from reference TRBV28 and TRBJ1-3, reads DVKVTQSSRYLVKRTGEKVFLECVQDMDHENMFWYRQDPGLGLRLIYFSYDVKMKEKGDIPEGYSVSREKKERFSLILESASTNQTSMYLCASTREQGIIYFGEGSWLTVV.

This rearrangement joins TRBV25-1 to TRBJ1-6; tentative D call: TRBD1 (6 bases). V was pared by 1 base and J by 7 bases, with 11 bases between. CDR3 length: 15 amino acids. The germline gives CDR1 MGHDK, CDR2 SYGVNS. DNA of the CDR3: TGTGCCAGCAGTGAATTGTGGCAGGGGAATTCACCCCTCCACTTT. Its protein product is CASSELWQGNSPLHF.

The chain uses TRBV10-2 and TRBJ2-7; 10 nucleotides agree with TRBD2. This CDR3 is 14 amino acids long. CDR1 and CDR2 (germline): WSHSY, SAAADI. Trimming cost V 6 bases and J 2 bases; bases outside gene matches: 4. CDR3 protein: CASRASGGAYEQYF. CDR3 sequence (DNA): TGCGCCAGCAGAGCGAGCGGGGGGGCCTACGAGCAGTACTTC.

The CDR3 region has the DNA TGCGCCAGCAGTGAGCTGTACGGGGATCGGACGCAGTATTTT. Encoded protein: CASSELYGDRTQYF. This sequence joins TRBV10-1 and TRBJ2-3, with TRBD2 as a possible D gene (5 bases). Germline V gives CDR1 WNHNN, CDR2 SYGVQD (reference sequence). The CDR3 is 14 amino acids. V lost 2 bases, J lost 9 bases, and 15 bases lay in between.

This chain joins TRBV5-1 and TRBJ2-5; 7 positions agree with TRBD1. Trimming cost V 4 bases and J 1 base; bases outside gene matches: 4. Germline loops: CDR1 SGHRS, CDR2 YFSETQ. The CDR3 totals 14 residues. The CDR3 bases are TGCGCCAGCAGCAAGGGACAGCCCCAAGAGACCCAGTACTTC. This codes for CASSKGQPQETQYF.

This clone was seen once. This rearrangement joins TRBV29-1 to TRBJ2-1; D uncertain. Trimming took off 4 bases at V and 6 bases at J, with 7 bases between the two ends. The germline CDR1 and CDR2 sequences are SQVTM and ANQGSEA. The CDR3 covers 11 residues. This chain's CDR3 is CSVGRGNEQFF. As DNA, the CDR3 is TGCAGCGTTGGACGAGGCAATGAGCAGTTCTTC.

V is TRBV10-1 and J is TRBJ2-5; maybe TRBD1 (5 bases). Trimming shortened V by 4 bases and J by 1 base, and 7 bases separated the two germline ends. The CDR3 loop spans 13 amino acids. The V gene's germline CDR1 is WNHNN and CDR2 SYGVQD (reference sequence). The chain's CDR3 is CASSARVQETQYF. In nucleotides, the CDR3 is TGCGCCAGCAGTGCCAGGGTCCAAGAGACCCAGTACTTC.

This chain connects TRBV4-1 to TRBJ2-7; TRBD1 matches 9 bases. Germline V gene data show CDR1 as MGHRA and CDR2 as YSYEKL. V shed 1 base and J 4 bases; nucleotides not matched to a gene: 11. This CDR3 is 17 amino acids long. The CDR3 sequence is CASSQVFGQGPPYEQYF. CDR3 nucleotide sequence: TGCGCCAGCAGCCAAGTATTCGGACAGGGGCCCCCATACGAGCAGTACTTC.

The genes are TRBV7-2 and TRBJ2-3; D not resolved. This CDR3 is built from 12 residues. The V end lost 5 bases, the J end lost 4 bases, and 7 bases lay between the germline ends. The germline V gene has CDR1 SGHTA and CDR2 FQGNSA. The CDR3 spells CASSPSADTQYF. The CDR3 DNA reads as TGTGCCAGCAGCCCGTCGGCAGATACGCAGTATTTT.

The chain couples TRBV9 to TRBJ1-5; 7 bases line up with TRBD1. Trimming cost V 4 bases and J 3 bases; bases outside gene matches: 4. Germline loops: CDR1 SGDLS, CDR2 YYNGEE. The CDR3 runs to 14 residues. The CDR3 protein is CASSSGTANQPQHF. For the CDR3, the DNA is TGTGCCAGCAGCTCAGGGACAGCCAATCAGCCCCAGCATTTT.

Written as DNA, the CDR3 is TGTGCCAGCACCATTAAGCGGGCCACAGATACGCAGTATTTT. As protein: CASTIKRATDTQYF. The chain couples TRBV7-2 to TRBJ2-3; the D gene is possibly TRBD2 (6 bases). CDR1 is SGHTA, CDR2 FQGNSA, per germline. The CDR3 spans 14 residues. V was cut by 7 bases and J by 2 bases, with 13 bases left in between.

Only one count was recorded for this clone. The chain carries TRBV19 and TRBJ2-7; D uncertain. V lost 3 bases to trimming and J lost 4 bases, with 16 bases between them. Looked up from germline, CDR1 is LNHDA and CDR2 is SQIVND (reference sequence). This CDR3 has 15 amino acids. CDR3 bases: TGTGCCAGTAGTATTCAGGCAGGTAGTGTTTACGAGCAGTACTTC. This codes for CASSIQAGSVYEQYF. Full variable domain (outside the CDR3, taken from reference TRBV19 and TRBJ2-7): DGGITQSPKYLFRKEGQNVTLSCEQNLNHDAMYWYRQDPGQGLRLIYYSQIVNDFQKGDIAEGYSVSREKKESFPLTVTSAQKNPTAFYLCASSIQAGSVYEQYFGPGTRLTVT.

This chain joins TRBV29-1 and TRBJ2-1, with TRBD1 as a possible D gene (5 bases). Trimming pared 7 bases from V and 9 bases from J, leaving 10 bases between. This CDR3 comprises 10 residues. Germline assignment: CDR1 SQVTM and CDR2 ANQGSEA. CDR3 sequence (DNA): TGCAGCGGGGTTCAGGGTGAGCAGTTCTTC. This translates into CSGVQGEQFF.

This clone was recorded once. The CDR3 bases are TGTGCCAGCAGTGAGGGACAGCGCTACGAGCAGTACTTC. This encodes CASSEGQRYEQYF. The gene calls are TRBV28 and TRBJ2-7; the match to TRBD1 covers 7 bases. Germline V lookup: CDR1 MDHEN, CDR2 SYDVKM. The junction had 4 bases not matched to a gene; V was cut back by 5 bases and J by 3 bases. This CDR3 has 13 amino acids.